Sequencing of this T cell receptor beta chain was carried out in a study of cytomegalovirus exposure and HLA in healthy donors. In its sample, this clone was seen once. The germline V gene encodes CDR1 MDHEN and CDR2 SYDVKM. This CDR3 spans 16 amino acids. V lost 7 bases to trimming and J lost 11 bases, with 24 bases between them. PCR was performed using 60 Vbeta and 13 Jbeta primers. The repertoire was sequenced with immunoSEQ multiplex PCR; TCRdb's copy has only in-frame clones and lacks some. Of 40,000 to 55,000 clones listed, over 60% are singletons. This sequence originates from a woman between 40 and 50 years old in good health and CMV-seropositive. V and J are TRBV28 and TRBJ1-6; possibly TRBD1 for D (5 bases). The specimen sequenced was PBMCs. The CDR3 region is CASIAWGESFGTPLHF. The DNA for the CDR3 is TGTGCCAGCATCGCCTGGGGGGAAAGTTTCGGGACACCCCTCCACTTT.